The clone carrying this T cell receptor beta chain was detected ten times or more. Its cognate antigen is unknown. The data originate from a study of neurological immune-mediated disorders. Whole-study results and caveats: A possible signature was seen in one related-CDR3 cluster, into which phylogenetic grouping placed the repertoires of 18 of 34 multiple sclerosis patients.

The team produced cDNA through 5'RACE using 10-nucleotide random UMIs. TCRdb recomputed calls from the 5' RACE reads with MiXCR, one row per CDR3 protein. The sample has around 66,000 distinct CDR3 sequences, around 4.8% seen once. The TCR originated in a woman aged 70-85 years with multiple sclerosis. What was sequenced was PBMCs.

CDR3 nucleotide sequence: TGCGCCAGCAGCCACCCGGGACTAGCGGGAGGGAACTACAATGAGCAGTTCTTC. This sequence encodes CASSHPGLAGGNYNEQFF. The V call is TRBV4-1, the J call TRBJ2-1; TRBD2 agrees at 16 bases. Germline V gene data show CDR1 as MGHRA and CDR2 as YSYEKL. V trimming: 3 bases; J trimming: 3 bases; junction bases outside the gene matches: 5. There are 18 residues in the CDR3.